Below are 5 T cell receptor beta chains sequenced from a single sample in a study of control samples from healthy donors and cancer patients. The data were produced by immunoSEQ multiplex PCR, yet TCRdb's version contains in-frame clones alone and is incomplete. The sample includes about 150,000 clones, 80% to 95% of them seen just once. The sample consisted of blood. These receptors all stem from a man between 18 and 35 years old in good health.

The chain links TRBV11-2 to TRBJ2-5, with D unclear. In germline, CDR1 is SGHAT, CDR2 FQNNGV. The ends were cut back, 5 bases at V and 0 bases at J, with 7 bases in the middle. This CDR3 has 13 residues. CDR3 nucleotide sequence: TGTGCCAGCAGCCGAGGAAACCAAGAGACCCAGTACTTC. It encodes CASSRGNQETQYF.

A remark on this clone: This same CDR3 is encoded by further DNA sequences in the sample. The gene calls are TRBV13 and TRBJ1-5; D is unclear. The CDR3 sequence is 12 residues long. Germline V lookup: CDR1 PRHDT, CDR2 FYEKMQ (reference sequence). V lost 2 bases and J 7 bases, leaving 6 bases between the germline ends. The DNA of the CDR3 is TGTGCCAGCAGCTTAAGAGACCAGCCCCAGCATTTT. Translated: CASSLRDQPQHF.

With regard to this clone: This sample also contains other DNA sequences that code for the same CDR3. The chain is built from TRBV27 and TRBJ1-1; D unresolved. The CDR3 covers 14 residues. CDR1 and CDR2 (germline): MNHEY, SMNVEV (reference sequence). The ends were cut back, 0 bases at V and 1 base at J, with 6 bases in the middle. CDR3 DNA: TGTGCCAGCAGTTTATCCCGTGGGAACACTGAAGCTTTCTTT. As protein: CASSLSRGNTEAFF.

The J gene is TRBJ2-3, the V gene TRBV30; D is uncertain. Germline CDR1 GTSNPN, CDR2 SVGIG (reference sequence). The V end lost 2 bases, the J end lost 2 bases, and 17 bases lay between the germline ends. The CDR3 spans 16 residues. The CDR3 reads CAWSPDRVVPTDTQYF. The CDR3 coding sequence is TGTGCCTGGAGTCCTGACCGAGTAGTCCCCACAGATACGCAGTATTTT.

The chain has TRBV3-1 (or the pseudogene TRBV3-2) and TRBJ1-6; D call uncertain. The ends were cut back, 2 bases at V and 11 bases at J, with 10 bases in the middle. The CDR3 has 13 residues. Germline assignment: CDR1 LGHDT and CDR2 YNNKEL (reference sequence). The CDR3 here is CASSQKGTTPLHF. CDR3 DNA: TGTGCCAGCAGCCAAAAGGGTACAACACCCCTCCACTTT.